This T cell receptor (beta chain) appears in the sequencing data of a study of blood T cell repertoires in COVID-19. Study-wide context: PBMCs, B-cell-depleted T cells, or T cells were the source of the cDNA or gDNA that made up the material.

The CDR3 has 13 residues. Looked up from germline, CDR1 is MNHEY and CDR2 is SVGAGI. With V trimmed by 7 bases and J by 6 bases, 5 bases remained unmatched. Method: immunoSEQ multiplex PCR; TCRdb's copy keeps in-frame clones and lacks some. The table has 87,000 or so clones, approximately 83% seen once. This sequence originates from a woman in her 70s with acute or convalescent COVID-19. The chain recombines TRBV6-5 with TRBJ1-1, with 10 bases matching TRBD1. Sample: peripheral blood. The CDR3 sequence is CASMKGTGAEAFF. The CDR3 nucleotides read TGTGCCAGCATGAAAGGGACAGGGGCTGAAGCTTTCTTT.